This T cell receptor beta chain was observed in a study of blood T cell repertoires in COVID-19. Study details: Nucleic acid was either cDNA or gDNA, and it came from T cells, B-cell-depleted T cells, or PBMCs.

V gave up 9 bases and J gave up 4 bases; unmatched junction bases: 4. CDR3 size: 13 residues. CDR1 MDHEN and CDR2 SYDVKM come from the germline V gene. Per the original data handling: Estimates of nucleated cell counts were drawn from the amplification of reference gene primers. TCRdb keeps only in-frame clones here, not all; method: immunoSEQ multiplex PCR. Clone size and the V and J calls come from that table; the DNA yielded D and trimming. Of approximately 73,000 clones listed, about 89% are singletons. V is TRBV28 and J is TRBJ2-7; 12 nucleotides align to TRBD2. The sequencing input was peripheral blood. This receptor was obtained from a woman aged 60-75 years with acute or convalescent COVID-19. CDR3 sequence (DNA): TGTGCCAGTCTAGCGGGAGGGGGGTACGAGCAGTACTTC. Translated, it gives CASLAGGGYEQYF.